This T cell receptor (beta chain) was observed in a study of CD4 T cells in relation to SARS-CoV-2 and coronaviruses. In the study overall: Negative control cultures got HIV-1 Nef peptides or no peptide.

Before the COVID-19 pandemic, during about 2010-2018, CD4+ T cells were taken from unexposed donors. The cells were cultured for approximately ten days before CD4+ T cells were isolated. As cell numbers allowed, unexposed-donor CD4+ T cells faced SARS-CoV-2 S/N and four cold-coronavirus spikes. Per germline, CDR1 SGHDT and CDR2 YYEEEE. CDR3 size: 14 residues. The V gene lost 1 base and the J gene lost 7 bases, with 14 bases spanning the gap. Profiled with immunoSEQ multiplex PCR; TCRdb holds only in-frame clones, not every one. This repertoire shows some 30,000 clones, about 80% found once; its top ten account for 16%. This clone showed up just a few times. What it binds is unknown.

The chain has TRBV5-6 and TRBJ1-1, with D uncertain. This receptor was obtained from a human donor in good health. The sample consisted of CD4+ T cells from PBMCs, cultured in vitro. The CDR3: CASSLLSGIGEAFF. CDR3 in DNA: TGTGCCAGCAGCTTGTTGTCGGGGATTGGTGAAGCTTTCTTT. The whole variable domain, filled in from reference TRBV5-6 and TRBJ1-1, reads DAGVTQSPTHLIKTRGQQVTLRCSPKSGHDTVSWYQQALGQGPQFIFQYYEEEERQRGNFPDRFSGHQFPNYSSELNVNALLLGDSALYLCASSLLSGIGEAFFGQGTRLTVV.